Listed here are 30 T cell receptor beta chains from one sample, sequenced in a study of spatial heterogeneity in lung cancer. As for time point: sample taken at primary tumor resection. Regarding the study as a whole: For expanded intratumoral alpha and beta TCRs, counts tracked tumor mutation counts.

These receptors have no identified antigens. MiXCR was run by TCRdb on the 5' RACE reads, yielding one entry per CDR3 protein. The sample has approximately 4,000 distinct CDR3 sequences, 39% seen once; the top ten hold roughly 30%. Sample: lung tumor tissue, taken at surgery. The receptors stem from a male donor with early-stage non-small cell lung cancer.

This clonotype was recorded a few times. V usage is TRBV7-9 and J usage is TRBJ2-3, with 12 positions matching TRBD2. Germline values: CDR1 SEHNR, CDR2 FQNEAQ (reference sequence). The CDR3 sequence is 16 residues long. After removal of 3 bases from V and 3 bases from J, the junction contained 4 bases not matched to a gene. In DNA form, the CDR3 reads TGTGCCAGCAGCTTGGCCGGGACTAGCGGGACAGATACGCAGTATTTT. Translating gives CASSLAGTSGTDTQYF.

CDR3 bases: TGTGCCAGCAAAAGGGACAGTCTTAATCAGCCCCAGCATTTT. This codes for CASKRDSLNQPQHF. The genes are TRBV27 and TRBJ1-5, with TRBD1 identical over 7 bases. Germline V gene data show CDR1 as MNHEY and CDR2 as SMNVEV (reference sequence). J gave up 4 bases and V 7 bases, and 7 bases lay outside the gene matches. The CDR3 is 14 amino acids.

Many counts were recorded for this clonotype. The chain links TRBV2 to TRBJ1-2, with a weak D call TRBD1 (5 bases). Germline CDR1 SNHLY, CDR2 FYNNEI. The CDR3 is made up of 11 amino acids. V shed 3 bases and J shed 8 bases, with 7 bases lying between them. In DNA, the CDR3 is TGTGCCAGCAGTGAGCGGGACGGCTACACCTTC. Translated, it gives CASSERDGYTF. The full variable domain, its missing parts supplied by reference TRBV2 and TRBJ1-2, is EPEVTQTPSHQVTQMGQEVILRCVPISNHLYFYWYRQILGQKVEFLVSFYNNEISEKSEIFDDQFSVERPDGSNFTLKIRSTKLEDSAMYFCASSERDGYTFGSGTRLTVV.

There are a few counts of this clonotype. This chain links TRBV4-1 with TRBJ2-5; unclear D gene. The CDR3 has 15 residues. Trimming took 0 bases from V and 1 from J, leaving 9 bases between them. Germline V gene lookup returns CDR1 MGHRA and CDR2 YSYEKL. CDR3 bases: TGCGCCAGCAGCCAAGAAGCCGGTATCCAAGAGACCCAGTACTTC. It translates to CASSQEAGIQETQYF.

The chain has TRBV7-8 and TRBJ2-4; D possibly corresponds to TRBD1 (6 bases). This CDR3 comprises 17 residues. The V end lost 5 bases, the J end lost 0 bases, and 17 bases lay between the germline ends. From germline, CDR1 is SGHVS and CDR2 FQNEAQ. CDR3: CASSTSTGTLAKNIQYF. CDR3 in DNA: TGTGCCAGCAGCACATCGACCGGGACATTAGCCAAAAACATTCAGTACTTC.

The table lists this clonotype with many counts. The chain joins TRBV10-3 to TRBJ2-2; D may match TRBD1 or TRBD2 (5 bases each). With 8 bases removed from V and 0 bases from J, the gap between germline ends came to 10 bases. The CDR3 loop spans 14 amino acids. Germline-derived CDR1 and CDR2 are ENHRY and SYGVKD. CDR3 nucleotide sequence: TGTGCCATCGGGGGACCTTCGAACACCGGGGAGCTGTTTTTT. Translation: CAIGGPSNTGELFF.

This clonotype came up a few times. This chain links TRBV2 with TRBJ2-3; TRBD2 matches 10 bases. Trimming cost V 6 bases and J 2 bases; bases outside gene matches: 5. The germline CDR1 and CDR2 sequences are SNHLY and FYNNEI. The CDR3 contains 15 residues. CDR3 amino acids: CASRQLAGHTDTQYF. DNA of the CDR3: TGTGCCAGCAGACAACTAGCGGGGCACACAGATACGCAGTATTTT.

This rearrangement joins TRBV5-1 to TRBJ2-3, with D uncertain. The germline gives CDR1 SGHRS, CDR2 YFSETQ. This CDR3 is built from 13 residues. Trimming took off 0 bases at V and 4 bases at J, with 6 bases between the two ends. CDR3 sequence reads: CASSLEWADTQYF. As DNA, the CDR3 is TGCGCCAGCAGCTTGGAATGGGCAGATACGCAGTATTTT.

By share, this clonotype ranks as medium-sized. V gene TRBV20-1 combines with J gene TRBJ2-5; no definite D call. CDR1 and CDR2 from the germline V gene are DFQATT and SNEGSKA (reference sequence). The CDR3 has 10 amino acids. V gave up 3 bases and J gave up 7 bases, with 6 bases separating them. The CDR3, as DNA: TGCAGTGCTAGCGCCTCGACCCAGTACTTC. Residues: CSASASTQYF.

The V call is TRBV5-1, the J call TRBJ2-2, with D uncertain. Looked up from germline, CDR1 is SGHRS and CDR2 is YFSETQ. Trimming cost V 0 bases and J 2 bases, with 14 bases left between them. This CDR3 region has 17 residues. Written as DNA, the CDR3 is TGCGCCAGCAGCTTGGAGTTTGGGCTGGGCAACACCGGGGAGCTGTTTTTT. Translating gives CASSLEFGLGNTGELFF. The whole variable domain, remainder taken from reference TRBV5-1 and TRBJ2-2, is KAGVTQTPRYLIKTRGQQVTLSCSPISGHRSVSWYQQTPGQGLQFLFEYFSETQRNKGNFPGRFSGRQFSNSRSEMNVSTLELGDSALYLCASSLEFGLGNTGELFFGEGSRLTVL.

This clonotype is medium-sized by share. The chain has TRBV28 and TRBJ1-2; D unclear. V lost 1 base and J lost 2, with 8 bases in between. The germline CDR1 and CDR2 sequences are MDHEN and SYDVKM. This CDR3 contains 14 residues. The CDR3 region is CASSLYLGNYGYTF. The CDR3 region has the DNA TGTGCCAGCAGTTTATACCTGGGAAACTATGGCTACACCTTC.

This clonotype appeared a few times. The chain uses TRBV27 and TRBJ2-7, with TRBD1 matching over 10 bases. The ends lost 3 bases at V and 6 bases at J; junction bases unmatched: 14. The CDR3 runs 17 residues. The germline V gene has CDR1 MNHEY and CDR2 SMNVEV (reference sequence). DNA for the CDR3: TGTGCCAGCAGTTTTGCGGGACAGGGGCCCTCCGGGGTCGAGCAGTACTTC. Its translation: CASSFAGQGPSGVEQYF.

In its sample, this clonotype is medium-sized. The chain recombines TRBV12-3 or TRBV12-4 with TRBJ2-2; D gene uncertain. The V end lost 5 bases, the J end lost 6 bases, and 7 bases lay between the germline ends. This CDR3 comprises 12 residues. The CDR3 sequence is CASSLISGELFF. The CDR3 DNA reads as TGTGCCAGCAGTCTAATATCCGGGGAGCTGTTTTTT.

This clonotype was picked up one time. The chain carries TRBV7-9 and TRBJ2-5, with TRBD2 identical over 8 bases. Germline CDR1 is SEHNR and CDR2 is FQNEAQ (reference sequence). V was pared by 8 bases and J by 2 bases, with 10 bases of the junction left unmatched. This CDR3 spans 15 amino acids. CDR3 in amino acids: CASGLGTSRQETQYF. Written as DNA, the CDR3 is TGTGCCAGCGGACTCGGGACTAGTAGACAAGAGACCCAGTACTTC.

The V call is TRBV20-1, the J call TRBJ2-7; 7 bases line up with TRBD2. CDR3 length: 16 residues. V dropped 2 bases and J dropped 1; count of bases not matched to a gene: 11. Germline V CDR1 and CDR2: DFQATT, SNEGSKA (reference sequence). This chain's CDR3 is CSARTLRGFPSYEQYF. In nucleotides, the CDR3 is TGCAGTGCTAGAACCCTGCGGGGGTTTCCTTCCTACGAGCAGTACTTC.

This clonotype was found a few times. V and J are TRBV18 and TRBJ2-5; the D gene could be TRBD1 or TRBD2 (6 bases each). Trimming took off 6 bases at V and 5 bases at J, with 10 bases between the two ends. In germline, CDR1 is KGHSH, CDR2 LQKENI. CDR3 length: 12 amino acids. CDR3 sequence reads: CASSRGQETQYF. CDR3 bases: TGTGCCAGCTCCCGGGGGCAGGAGACCCAGTACTTC.

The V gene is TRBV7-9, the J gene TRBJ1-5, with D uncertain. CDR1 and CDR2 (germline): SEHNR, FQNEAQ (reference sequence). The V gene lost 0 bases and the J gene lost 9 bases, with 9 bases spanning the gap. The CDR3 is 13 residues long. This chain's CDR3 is CASSLAGQTPQHF. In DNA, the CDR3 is TGTGCCAGCAGCTTAGCAGGGCAAACGCCCCAGCATTTT.

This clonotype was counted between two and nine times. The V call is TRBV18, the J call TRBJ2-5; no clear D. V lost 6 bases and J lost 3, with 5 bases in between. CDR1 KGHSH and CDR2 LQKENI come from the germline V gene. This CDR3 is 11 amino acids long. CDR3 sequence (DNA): TGTGCCAGCTCGCCAGAAGAGACCCAGTACTTC. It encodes CASSPEETQYF.

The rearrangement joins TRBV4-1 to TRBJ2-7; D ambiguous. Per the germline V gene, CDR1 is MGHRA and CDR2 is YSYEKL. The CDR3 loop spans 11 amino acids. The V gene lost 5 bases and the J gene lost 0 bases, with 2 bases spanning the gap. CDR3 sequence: CASSNSYEQYF. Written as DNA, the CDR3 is TGCGCCAGCAGCAACTCCTACGAGCAGTACTTC.

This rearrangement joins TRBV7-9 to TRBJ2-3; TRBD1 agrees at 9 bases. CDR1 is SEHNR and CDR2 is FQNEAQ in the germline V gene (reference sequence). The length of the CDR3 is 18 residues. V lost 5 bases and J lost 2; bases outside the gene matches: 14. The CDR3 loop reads CASSTHRTGTGNTDTQYF. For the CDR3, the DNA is TGTGCCAGCAGCACCCACCGCACCGGGACAGGGAACACAGATACGCAGTATTTT.

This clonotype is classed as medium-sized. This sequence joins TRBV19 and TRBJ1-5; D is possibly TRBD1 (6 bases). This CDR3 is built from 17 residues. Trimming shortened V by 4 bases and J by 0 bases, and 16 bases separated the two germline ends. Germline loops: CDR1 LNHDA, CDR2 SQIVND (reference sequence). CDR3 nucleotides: TGTGCCAGTAGTACGATCCCGGGACAAACTAGCAATCAGCCCCAGCATTTT. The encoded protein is CASSTIPGQTSNQPQHF.

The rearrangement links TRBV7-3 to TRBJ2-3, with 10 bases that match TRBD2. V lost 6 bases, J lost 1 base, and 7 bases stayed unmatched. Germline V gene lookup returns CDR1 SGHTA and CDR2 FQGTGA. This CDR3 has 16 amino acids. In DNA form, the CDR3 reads TGTGCCAGCAGTCCCCGCCTAGCGGGGGGCACAGATACGCAGTATTTT. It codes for CASSPRLAGGTDTQYF.

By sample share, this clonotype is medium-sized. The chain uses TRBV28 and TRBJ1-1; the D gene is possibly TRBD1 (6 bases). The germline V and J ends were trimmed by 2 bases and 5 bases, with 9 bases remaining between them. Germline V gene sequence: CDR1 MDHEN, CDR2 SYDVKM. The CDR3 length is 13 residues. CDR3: CASSLTGRTEAFF. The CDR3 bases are TGTGCCAGCAGTTTAACAGGGCGTACTGAAGCTTTCTTT.

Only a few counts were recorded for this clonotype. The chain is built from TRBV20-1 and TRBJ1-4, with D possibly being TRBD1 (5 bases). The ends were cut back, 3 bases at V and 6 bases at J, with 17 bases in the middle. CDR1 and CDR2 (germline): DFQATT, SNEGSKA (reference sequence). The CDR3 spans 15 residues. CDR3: CSARDPTGGHEKLFF. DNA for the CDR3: TGCAGTGCTAGGGATCCCACGGGGGGTCATGAAAAACTGTTTTTT.

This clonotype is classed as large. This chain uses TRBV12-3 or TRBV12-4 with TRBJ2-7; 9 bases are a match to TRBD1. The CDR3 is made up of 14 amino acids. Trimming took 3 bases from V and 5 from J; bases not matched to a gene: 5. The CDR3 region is CASSFGTGPNEQYF. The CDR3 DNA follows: TGTGCCAGCAGTTTTGGGACAGGGCCCAACGAGCAGTACTTC.

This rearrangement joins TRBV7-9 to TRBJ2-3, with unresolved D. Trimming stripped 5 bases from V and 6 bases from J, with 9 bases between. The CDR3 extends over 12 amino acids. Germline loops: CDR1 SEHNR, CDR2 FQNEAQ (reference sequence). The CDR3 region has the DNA TGTGCCAGCAGCCGTCATCATGATACGCAGTATTTT. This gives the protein CASSRHHDTQYF.

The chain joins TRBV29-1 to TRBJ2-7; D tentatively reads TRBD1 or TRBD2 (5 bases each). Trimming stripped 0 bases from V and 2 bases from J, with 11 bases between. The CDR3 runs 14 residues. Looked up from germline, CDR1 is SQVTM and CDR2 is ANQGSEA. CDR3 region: CSVEEPGTAYEQYF. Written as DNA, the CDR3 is TGCAGCGTTGAAGAACCCGGGACGGCCTACGAGCAGTACTTC.

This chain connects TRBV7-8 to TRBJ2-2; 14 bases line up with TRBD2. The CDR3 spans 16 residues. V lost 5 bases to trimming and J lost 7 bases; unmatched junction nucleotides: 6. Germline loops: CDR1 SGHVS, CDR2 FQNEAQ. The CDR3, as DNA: TGTGCCAGCAGCCTAGGACTAGCGGGGGGCCACGGGGAGCTGTTTTTT. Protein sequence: CASSLGLAGGHGELFF.

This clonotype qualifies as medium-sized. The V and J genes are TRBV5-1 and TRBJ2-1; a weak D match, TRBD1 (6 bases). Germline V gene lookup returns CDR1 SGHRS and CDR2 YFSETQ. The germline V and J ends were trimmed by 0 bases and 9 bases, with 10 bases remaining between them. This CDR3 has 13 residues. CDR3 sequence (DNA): TGCGCCAGCAGCTTGGACAGGGACGGTGAGCAGTTCTTC. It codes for CASSLDRDGEQFF.

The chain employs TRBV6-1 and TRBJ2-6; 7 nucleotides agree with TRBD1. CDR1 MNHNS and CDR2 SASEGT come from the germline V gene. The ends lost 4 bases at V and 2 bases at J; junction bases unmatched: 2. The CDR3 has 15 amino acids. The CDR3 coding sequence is TGTGCCAGCAGTGGTAGGGGGCCTGGGGCCAACGTCCTGACTTTC. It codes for CASSGRGPGANVLTF.